Shown below are 26 T cell receptor beta chains from a single sample sequenced in a study of cytomegalovirus exposure and HLA in healthy donors (dated by TCRdb to the late 2010s). Library construction relied on the immunoSEQ multiplex PCR assay. The multiplex PCR relied on a mix of 60 forward primers for TCR Vbeta segments and 13 reverse primers for TCR Jbeta segments. TCRdb limited this immuneACCESS table to in-frame rearrangements with V and J called. A share of clones is missing; checked studies link under half to unresolved V genes, and the rest is unexplained. Counted in this sample were 150,000 to 200,000 clones; approximately 80% of them appeared once. The top ten clonotypes cover over 0.65% of the sample. The material sequenced was PBMCs. The origin of the receptors is a woman aged 18-29 years in good health and CMV-seronegative.

The chain couples TRBV6-6 to TRBJ2-5; tentatively, D is TRBD2 (7 bases). Between the trimmed V and J ends, which lost 6 bases and 4 bases, there was a span of 15 bases. The germline V gene encodes CDR1 MNHNY and CDR2 SVGAGI (reference sequence). The CDR3 has 14 residues. CDR3 sequence: CASSLEGEGETQYF. The CDR3 bases are TGTGCCAGCAGCTTGGAGGGGGAGGGAGAGACCCAGTACTTC.

The CDR3 reads CASPPKPGLDLGNQPQHF. The CDR3 DNA is TGTGCCAGTCCCCCCAAGCCGGGGTTAGACTTGGGCAATCAGCCCCAGCATTTT. The rearrangement joins TRBV28 to TRBJ1-5, with D unresolved. The CDR3 loop spans 18 amino acids. Looked up from germline, CDR1 is MDHEN and CDR2 is SYDVKM. V lost 9 bases and J 2 bases, leaving 26 bases between the germline ends.

The chain couples TRBV6-6 to TRBJ2-7; D unclear. Trimming left V 0 bases short and J 9 bases short, with 12 bases between. The CDR3 runs to 13 residues. The germline CDR1 and CDR2 sequences are MNHNY and SVGAGI (reference sequence). CDR3 sequence reads: CASSYSMDGGQYF. The CDR3 DNA is TGTGCCAGCAGTTACTCTATGGATGGCGGGCAGTACTTC.

The chain couples TRBV5-1 to TRBJ2-1; D might be TRBD1 (6 bases). The CDR3 covers 15 residues. Deletions cut 2 bases from V and 7 bases from J, with 16 bases between. Germline loops: CDR1 SGHRS, CDR2 YFSETQ. The CDR3 sequence: CASSFAGVSRNEQFF. Written as DNA, the CDR3 is TGCGCCAGCAGCTTCGCAGGGGTCTCAAGGAATGAGCAGTTCTTC.

Only a few counts were recorded for this clone. V gene TRBV4-2 combines with J gene TRBJ1-3; the match to TRBD1 covers 7 bases. The CDR3 has 14 residues. Germline CDR1 reads LGHNA; CDR2 reads YNFKEQ. V lost 6 bases, J lost 6 bases, and 8 bases stayed unmatched. As DNA, the CDR3 is TGTGCCAGCAGAGATTTCAGGGGGACAAACACCATATATTTT. Translated: CASRDFRGTNTIYF.

The J gene is TRBJ2-7, the V gene TRBV5-8; 9 bases are shared with TRBD1. The CDR3 spans 15 residues. V trimming: 5 bases; J trimming: 0 bases; junction bases outside the gene matches: 6. Looked up from germline, CDR1 is SGHTS and CDR2 is YDEGEE. CDR3 bases: TGTGCCAGCAGGAAACAGGGGGCCGGCTCCTACGAGCAGTACTTC. The encoded protein is CASRKQGAGSYEQYF.

About this clone: A read error may produce the germline difference seen at one junction end. This sequence joins TRBV10-3 and TRBJ1-3; no firm D call. The CDR3 consists of 14 residues. The germline V gene has CDR1 ENHRY and CDR2 SYGVKD. CDR3: CAISEAGSGNAIYF. DNA of the CDR3: TGTGCCATCAGTGAGGCGGGGTCGGGAAACGCCATATATTTT.

The rearrangement joins TRBV6-1 to TRBJ2-7; TRBD2 aligns across 12 bases. Trimming cost V 8 bases and J 1 base; bases outside gene matches: 3. The CDR3 length is 14 residues. The germline V gene encodes CDR1 MNHNS and CDR2 SASEGT. The chain's CDR3 is CASYGTSGSYEQYF. The CDR3 DNA sequence: TGTGCCAGCTACGGGACTAGCGGGTCCTACGAGCAGTACTTC.

This clone appeared a single time. CDR3 nucleotide sequence: TGTGCCAGCAGCAAAGGCGGGCAGCTACCGTCCTACGAGCAGTACTTC. Its translation: CASSKGGQLPSYEQYF. The V call is TRBV21-1, the J call TRBJ2-7; TRBD2 is the table's D call, not checked against the DNA. TRBV21-1 is described as a pseudogene. CDR3 length: 16 residues.

The DNA of the CDR3 is TGTGCCAGCTCACCACCGTGGGGCAGGAAATCCTATGGCTACACCTTC. Its protein product is CASSPPWGRKSYGYTF. The rearrangement links TRBV18 to TRBJ1-2; TRBD1 might be the D (5 bases). Germline CDR1 KGHSH, CDR2 LQKENI. Trimming shortened V by 0 bases and J by 4 bases, and 15 bases separated the two germline ends. This CDR3 has 16 residues.

This chain uses TRBV9 with TRBJ2-1, with 7 bases identical to TRBD2. The CDR3 covers 15 residues. Losses at the gene ends were 7 bases for V and 4 bases for J; bases not matched to a gene: 11. CDR1 and CDR2 (germline): SGDLS, YYNGEE. CDR3 region: CASRPQAGAYNEQFF. The CDR3 bases are TGTGCCAGCCGACCCCAGGCGGGAGCTTACAATGAGCAGTTCTTC.

The chain employs TRBV2 and TRBJ2-3; 8 bases align to TRBD2. Germline V CDR1 and CDR2: SNHLY, FYNNEI. Trimming at V came to 6 bases and at J to 1 base, leaving 6 bases not matched to a gene. The CDR3 consists of 15 residues. Here the CDR3 DNA reads TGTGCCAGCAGCCTTACTAGCGGACGCACAGATACGCAGTATTTT. Its protein is CASSLTSGRTDTQYF.

This rearrangement joins TRBV10-3 to TRBJ2-1; D is perhaps TRBD1 (5 bases). This CDR3 has 14 amino acids. Germline V gene lookup returns CDR1 ENHRY and CDR2 SYGVKD. Trimming took off 4 bases at V and 6 bases at J, with 13 bases between the two ends. The CDR3 reads CAISGGSTPNEQFF. DNA of the CDR3: TGTGCCATCAGTGGGGGCAGTACCCCCAATGAGCAGTTCTTC.

This chain uses TRBV27 with TRBJ2-1; weak D call: TRBD1 (6 bases). Germline CDR1 reads MNHEY; CDR2 reads SMNVEV (reference sequence). V was cut by 5 bases and J by 2 bases, with 10 bases left in between. The CDR3 runs to 14 residues. CDR3 region: CASSTWGPYNEQFF. CDR3 DNA sequence: TGTGCCAGCAGTACGTGGGGGCCCTACAATGAGCAGTTCTTC.

The chain employs TRBV4-3 and TRBJ2-7, with TRBD2 identical over 10 bases. V gave up 1 base and J gave up 4 bases; unmatched junction bases: 10. The CDR3 is made up of 17 amino acids. Germline loops: CDR1 LGHNA, CDR2 YSLEER. The CDR3 spells CASSQVFLAGAGYEQYF. DNA of the CDR3: TGCGCCAGCAGCCAAGTTTTCCTAGCGGGGGCGGGATACGAGCAGTACTTC.

This chain joins TRBV28 and TRBJ2-5; 7 bases line up with TRBD2. The CDR3 covers 15 residues. Germline assignment: CDR1 MDHEN and CDR2 SYDVKM. V shed 6 bases and J 3 bases; nucleotides not matched to a gene: 10. CDR3 DNA: TGTGCCAGCAGGGGAGGGGACTATATCAAAGAGACCCAGTACTTC. Amino acid sequence: CASRGGDYIKETQYF.

The chain employs TRBV7-9 and TRBJ2-3, with TRBD2 matching over 8 bases. Germline V gene sequence: CDR1 SEHNR, CDR2 FQNEAQ (reference sequence). The CDR3 length is 15 residues. J was trimmed by 1 base and V by 5 bases; bases with no gene match: 5. The CDR3 DNA reads TGTGCCAGCAGCCCTCCACTAGCGGGCACAGATACGCAGTATTTT. Translation: CASSPPLAGTDTQYF.

The chain carries TRBV10-3 and TRBJ2-1; 7 bases agree with TRBD2. The CDR3 extends over 15 amino acids. The germline CDR1 and CDR2 sequences are ENHRY and SYGVKD. Losses at the gene ends were 0 bases for V and 6 bases for J; bases not matched to a gene: 5. The CDR3 DNA reads TGTGCCATCAGTGAGTCGGGGACTATACCCAATGAGCAGTTCTTC. Translated: CAISESGTIPNEQFF.

The chain couples TRBV29-1 to TRBJ2-1; D not certain. Germline assignment: CDR1 SQVTM and CDR2 ANQGSEA. V lost 5 bases, J lost 6 bases, and 14 bases lay in between. The CDR3 spans 13 residues. This chain's CDR3 is CSVTPSPFNEQFF. In DNA form, the CDR3 reads TGCAGCGTTACCCCTAGTCCCTTCAATGAGCAGTTCTTC.

The genes are TRBV7-2 and TRBJ2-7; 10 positions match TRBD2. CDR1 and CDR2 (germline): SGHTA, FQGNSA. The CDR3 contains 15 residues. The J segment lost 1 base and the V segment lost 7 bases, leaving 7 bases of the junction unmatched. The CDR3 here is CASTTISGRSYEQYF. DNA of the CDR3: TGTGCCAGCACCACGATTAGCGGGAGGTCCTACGAGCAGTACTTC. Together with reference TRBV7-2 and TRBJ2-7, the CDR3 gives the full variable domain: GAGVSQSPSNKVTEKGKDVELRCDPISGHTALYWYRQSLGQGLEFLIYFQGNSAPDKSGLPSDRFSAERTGGSVSTLTIQRTQQEDSAVYLCASTTISGRSYEQYFGPGTRLTVT.

This clone was detected only a few times. The chain combines TRBV2 with TRBJ2-7; D call uncertain. This CDR3 contains 12 residues. CDR1 is SNHLY and CDR2 is FYNNEI in the germline V gene. With 8 bases removed from V and 4 bases from J, the gap between germline ends came to 12 bases. The CDR3 coding sequence is TGTGCCAGCGGGCGTAGACGATACGAGCAGTACTTC. It encodes CASGRRRYEQYF. The full variable domain, its missing parts supplied by reference TRBV2 and TRBJ2-7, is EPEVTQTPSHQVTQMGQEVILRCVPISNHLYFYWYRQILGQKVEFLVSFYNNEISEKSEIFDDQFSVERPDGSNFTLKIRSTKLEDSAMYFCASGRRRYEQYFGPGTRLTVT.

The chain couples TRBV28 to TRBJ2-5; D call uncertain. CDR3 size: 13 residues. Trimming shortened V by 2 bases and J by 4 bases, and 8 bases separated the two germline ends. Looked up from germline, CDR1 is MDHEN and CDR2 is SYDVKM. Written as DNA, the CDR3 is TGTGCCAGCAGTTTACTCACGGGAGAGACCCAGTACTTC. Encoded protein: CASSLLTGETQYF.

Of note for this clone: The junction shows a germline mismatch at one end, possibly a read error. In nucleotides, the CDR3 is TGTGCTAGCAGCCTAGGAGCTGACCAGGGGACCCAGTACTTC. Translating gives CASSLGADQGTQYF. The V gene is TRBV7-7, the J gene TRBJ2-5, with D possibly TRBD1 on 5 matching bases. The length of the CDR3 is 14 residues. Looked up from germline, CDR1 is SSHAT and CDR2 is FNYEAQ (reference sequence).

V is TRBV29-1 and J is TRBJ1-1, with 7 bases fitting TRBD1. CDR1 is SQVTM and CDR2 is ANQGSEA in the germline V gene. The CDR3 extends over 12 amino acids. J lost 6 bases, V lost 6 bases, and 7 bases had no gene match. This chain's CDR3 is CSVGTEGAEAFF. In DNA, the CDR3 is TGCAGCGTGGGGACAGAAGGAGCTGAAGCTTTCTTT. Looking up the rest from reference TRBV29-1 and TRBJ1-1 gives the full variable domain: SAVISQKPSRDICQRGTSLTIQCQVDSQVTMMFWYRQQPGQSLTLIATANQGSEATYESGFVIDKFPISRPNLTFSTLTVSNMSPEDSSIYLCSVGTEGAEAFFGQGTRLTVV.

CDR3 sequence: CASNRQSYNSPLHF. The CDR3 coding sequence is TGTGCCAGCAATAGACAGTCCTATAATTCACCCCTCCACTTT. The rearrangement joins TRBV2 to TRBJ1-6, with a weak D call TRBD1 (5 bases). CDR3 length equals 14 residues. Trimming removed 7 bases at V and 1 base at J, with 8 bases between. Germline V lookup: CDR1 SNHLY, CDR2 FYNNEI.

The rearrangement uses TRBV27 and TRBJ1-5; 12 nucleotides agree with TRBD1. From germline, CDR1 is MNHEY and CDR2 SMNVEV (reference sequence). The CDR3 runs to 15 residues. V trimming: 1 base; J trimming: 6 bases; junction bases outside the gene matches: 1. The CDR3 DNA reads as TGTGCCAGCAGTTTATTGGGACAGGGGGCTCAGCCCCAGCATTTT. It is translated as CASSLLGQGAQPQHF.